This T cell receptor beta chain was obtained from a study of blood T cells in healthy people across ages. V lost 2 bases, J lost 5 bases, and 14 bases stayed unmatched. Germline V gene sequence: CDR1 SGHKS, CDR2 YYEKEE (reference sequence). CDR3 size: 17 residues. Alongside a J-beta primer mix, a sample-barcoded 5' primer served in a second PCR lasting about 7 to 12 cycles. In TCRdb, the 5' RACE reads were re-called with MiXCR into one record per CDR3 protein. The repertoire has about 1.4 million distinct CDR3 sequences, 55% to 75% of them found once; the top ten carry 6.5% to 8.5%. The specimen sequenced was blood. The receptor's source is a man aged 18 to 29 in good health. The chain couples TRBV5-5 to TRBJ2-3, with 7 positions matching TRBD1. CDR3 coding DNA: TGTGCCAGCAGCTTCATATTCGACAGGGCCAAGAGAGATACGCAGTATTTT. It is translated as CASSFIFDRAKRDTQYF.